One and the same sample provided the 21 T cell receptor beta chains below, sequenced in a study of blood T cell repertoires in COVID-19. The method was immunoSEQ multiplex PCR; TCRdb's version includes in-frame clones alone and lacks a portion of them. The data contain about 160,000 clones, over 80% of them seen just once; the ten biggest clones take up around 4%. The sequenced sample was peripheral blood. Every receptor here comes from a woman aged 55-69 years who had recovered from COVID-19.

V and J are TRBV4-3 and TRBJ2-2, with no clear D. CDR3 length: 21 amino acids. Germline CDR1 LGHNA, CDR2 YSLEER. Trimming cost V 1 base and J 0 bases, with 24 bases left between them. The CDR3 region has the DNA TGCGCCAGCAGCCAAGTGGTCCAGACAATACCTCTGATTACGAACACCGGGGAGCTGTTTTTT. Translating it yields CASSQVVQTIPLITNTGELFF.

The CDR3 region has the DNA TGTGCCAGTACAGAGACAAGGACAGGGGGTACCGGGGAGCTGTTTTTT. This translates into CASTETRTGGTGELFF. The chain employs TRBV19 and TRBJ2-2; 10 bases map to TRBD1. CDR1 LNHDA and CDR2 SQIVND come from the germline V gene (reference sequence). The CDR3 consists of 16 residues. The ends lost 7 bases at V and 5 bases at J; junction bases unmatched: 10. Full variable domain (outside the CDR3, taken from reference TRBV19 and TRBJ2-2): DGGITQSPKYLFRKEGQNVTLSCEQNLNHDAMYWYRQDPGQGLRLIYYSQIVNDFQKGDIAEGYSVSREKKESFPLTVTSAQKNPTAFYLCASTETRTGGTGELFFGEGSRLTVL.

On this clone itself: The same CDR3 is also encoded by other DNA sequences in this sample. The V and J genes are TRBV19 and TRBJ1-2; TRBD1 agrees at 8 bases. The germline gives CDR1 LNHDA, CDR2 SQIVND (reference sequence). The CDR3 is 12 residues long. The V and J ends lost 6 bases and 5 bases, in that order; junction bases with no gene match: 2. The CDR3 bases are TGTGCCAGTAGCAGACAGGGGTATGGCTACACCTTC. The encoded protein is CASSRQGYGYTF.

The chain links TRBV27 to TRBJ2-4; TRBD1 matches 11 bases. This CDR3 contains 15 residues. From germline, CDR1 is MNHEY and CDR2 SMNVEV (reference sequence). The V segment lost 5 bases and the J segment 5 bases; nucleotides outside the gene matches: 5. CDR3 sequence reads: CASSGQGAGENIQYF. The CDR3 bases are TGTGCCAGCAGTGGACAGGGGGCGGGGGAAAACATTCAGTACTTC.

The table lists this clone with a count of one. This chain uses TRBV2 with TRBJ2-7; D is perhaps TRBD2 (7 bases). Germline V gives CDR1 SNHLY, CDR2 FYNNEI. CDR3 size: 15 residues. The V end lost 2 bases, the J end lost 4 bases, and 15 bases lay between the germline ends. DNA of the CDR3: TGTGCCAGCAGTGAAAGTGGCGGGGGCCTTTACGAGCAGTACTTC. It codes for CASSESGGGLYEQYF.

This clone was counted a single time. This chain connects TRBV5-1 to TRBJ2-5, with D perhaps matching TRBD2 (5 bases). Germline V gene lookup returns CDR1 SGHRS and CDR2 YFSETQ. CDR3 length: 14 amino acids. The V and J ends lost 0 bases and 5 bases respectively, with 11 bases between them. The CDR3 here is CASSLATRLETQYF. CDR3 in DNA: TGCGCCAGCAGCTTGGCAACTAGATTGGAGACCCAGTACTTC.

This clone appeared many times. The chain links TRBV6-2 or TRBV6-3 to TRBJ2-7; D is unresolved. Germline V gives CDR1 MNHEY, CDR2 SVGEGT. Trimming took 0 bases from V and 0 from J, leaving 12 bases between them. The CDR3 length is 16 residues. The CDR3 protein is CASSYSVRRNSYEQYF. In DNA, the CDR3 is TGTGCCAGCAGTTACTCTGTCAGGCGAAACTCCTACGAGCAGTACTTC.

This chain uses TRBV7-3 with TRBJ2-1; D unclear. The CDR3 contains 17 residues. Germline V gene sequence: CDR1 SGHTA, CDR2 FQGTGA. V was cut by 0 bases and J by 0 bases, with 12 bases left in between. The CDR3 spells CASSLTFSVLSYNEQFF. The CDR3 nucleotides are TGTGCCAGCAGCTTAACGTTTTCGGTACTCTCCTACAATGAGCAGTTCTTC.

The chain uses TRBV28 and TRBJ1-5; the D gene is possibly TRBD1 (6 bases). This CDR3 is built from 15 residues. Trimming took 6 bases from V and 4 from J, leaving 16 bases between them. Germline V lookup: CDR1 MDHEN, CDR2 SYDVKM. CDR3 sequence: CASSHTGRGNQPQHF. The CDR3 region has the DNA TGTGCCAGCAGCCACACAGGGAGAGGGAATCAGCCCCAGCATTTT.

This sequence joins TRBV18 and TRBJ2-7, with 7 bases aligning to TRBD1. This CDR3 comprises 13 residues. From germline, CDR1 is KGHSH and CDR2 LQKENI. Trimming at V came to 3 bases and at J to 3 bases, leaving 2 bases not matched to a gene. CDR3 nucleotides: TGTGCCAGCTCACCGGGACAGCTCTACGAGCAGTACTTC. The encoded protein is CASSPGQLYEQYF.

For the CDR3, the DNA is TGTGCCAGCAGCTTAGCCGTGTTCGCGAACACCGGGGAGCTGTTTTTT. Translating gives CASSLAVFANTGELFF. The rearrangement links TRBV5-4 to TRBJ2-2; no definite D call. CDR1 is SGHNT and CDR2 is YYREEE in the germline V gene (reference sequence). With 2 bases removed from V and 0 bases from J, the gap between germline ends came to 11 bases. The CDR3 spans 16 residues.

CDR3 sequence (DNA): TGTGCCATCAGTGAGTGGACAGACACCGGGGAGCTGTTTTTT. Its protein is CAISEWTDTGELFF. The chain couples TRBV10-3 to TRBJ2-2; weak D call: TRBD1 (6 bases). The germline CDR1 and CDR2 sequences are ENHRY and SYGVKD. The CDR3 totals 14 residues. Trimming cost V 1 base and J 3 bases, with 6 bases left between them.

This clone was recorded once. The V call is TRBV19, the J call TRBJ1-4; no firm D call. Germline V gene sequence: CDR1 LNHDA, CDR2 SQIVND (reference sequence). The V gene lost 3 bases and the J gene lost 4 bases, with 9 bases spanning the gap. This CDR3 comprises 14 residues. Here the CDR3 DNA reads TGTGCCAGTAGTATGTACAGTCTTAATGAAAAACTGTTTTTT. Translated, it gives CASSMYSLNEKLFF.

This chain connects TRBV27 to TRBJ1-2, with 7 nucleotides matching TRBD1. CDR1 is MNHEY and CDR2 is SMNVEV in the germline V gene (reference sequence). The length of the CDR3 is 13 residues. After removal of 5 bases from V and 7 bases from J, the junction contained 7 bases not matched to a gene. CDR3 protein: CASSIRGVGGYTF. In nucleotides, the CDR3 is TGTGCCAGCAGTATCAGGGGGGTCGGTGGCTACACCTTC.

The chain uses TRBV30 and TRBJ2-7; 12 bases are a match to TRBD2. The CDR3 is 14 residues long. Trimming at V came to 0 bases and at J to 3 bases, leaving 0 bases not matched to a gene. Germline V gene data show CDR1 as GTSNPN and CDR2 as SVGIG (reference sequence). The CDR3 loop is CAWSVTSGGYEQYF. In nucleotides, the CDR3 is TGTGCCTGGAGTGTGACTAGCGGGGGCTACGAGCAGTACTTC.

Only one count was recorded for this clone. The chain uses TRBV15 and TRBJ2-2; 7 nucleotides agree with TRBD1. Trimming took 0 bases from V and 6 from J; bases not matched to a gene: 13. CDR1 and CDR2 (germline): LNHNV, YYDKDF (reference sequence). The CDR3 sequence is 18 residues long. CDR3 protein: CATSRDRTLTGLAGELFF. The CDR3, as DNA: TGTGCCACCAGCAGAGATCGGACCTTGACAGGGCTCGCCGGGGAGCTGTTTTTT.

This chain joins TRBV10-2 and TRBJ1-1; D is ambiguous. The V end lost 5 bases, the J end lost 1 base, and 14 bases lay between the germline ends. This CDR3 spans 15 amino acids. Germline CDR1 and CDR2: WSHSY and SAAADI. CDR3 bases: TGCGCCAGCAGTCCTTGGAGAGAAGCGAACACTGAAGCTTTCTTT. It yields the protein CASSPWREANTEAFF.

This clone was counted a few times. The V gene is TRBV16, the J gene TRBJ2-2; 9 nucleotides match TRBD1. Germline lookup yields CDR1 KGHSY and CDR2 FQNENV. This CDR3 contains 14 residues. J gave up 7 bases and V 2 bases, and 2 bases lay outside the gene matches. This chain's CDR3 is CASSQGTGLGELFF. The DNA for the CDR3 is TGTGCCAGCAGCCAAGGGACAGGGCTCGGGGAGCTGTTTTTT. Using reference TRBV16 and TRBJ2-2 for the parts outside the CDR3, the full variable domain is GEEVAQTPKHLVRGEGQKAKLYCAPIKGHSYVFWYQQVLKNEFKFLISFQNENVFDETGMPKERFSAKCLPNSPCSLEIQATKLEDSAVYFCASSQGTGLGELFFGEGSRLTVL.

This clone is a singleton in its sample. The chain uses TRBV18 and TRBJ1-5; possible D gene TRBD1, 5 bases. CDR1 KGHSH and CDR2 LQKENI come from the germline V gene. This CDR3 comprises 15 residues. The V gene lost 2 bases and the J gene lost 1 base, with 9 bases spanning the gap. As DNA, the CDR3 is TGTGCCAGCTCACCAGGAGGGACGAGCAATCAGCCCCAGCATTTT. Its protein product is CASSPGGTSNQPQHF.

The chain has TRBV12-3 or TRBV12-4 and TRBJ2-4, with 9 positions matching TRBD1. V trimming: 4 bases; J trimming: 7 bases; junction bases outside the gene matches: 2. This CDR3 is built from 13 residues. The CDR3 DNA follows: TGTGCCAGCAGTTGGGGACAGGGTAACATTCAGTACTTC. It is translated as CASSWGQGNIQYF.

This chain connects TRBV11-2 to TRBJ2-1, with D uncertain. The CDR3 extends over 11 amino acids. Trimming removed 5 bases from V and 12 bases from J, with 11 bases in between. CDR1 is SGHAT and CDR2 is FQNNGV in the germline V gene. CDR3 nucleotides: TGTGCCAGCAGCCACTTCCCCGGGCAGTTCTTC. It encodes CASSHFPGQFF.